The 5 T cell receptor beta chains below were found in one sample sequenced in a study of T cells in Graves' hyperthyroidism and ophthalmopathy. TCR beta CDR3 regions were amplified from RNA transcripts. HTBI primers were employed in a first-round RT-PCR of the TCR CDR3. TCRdb reprocessed the multiplex PCR reads via MiXCR and lists one record per CDR3 protein. The table has 550,000 to 700,000 distinct CDR3 sequences, 14% to 15% seen once. Sequencing was carried out using blood. These receptors originate from a woman between 40 and 50 years old with Graves' ophthalmopathy.

This clonotype was recorded many times. The rearrangement links TRBV19 to TRBJ1-5; 11 bases align to TRBD1. Trimming removed 5 bases from V and 3 bases from J; junction bases left unmatched: 3. Germline CDR1 and CDR2: LNHDA and SQIVND (reference sequence). The CDR3 is 15 residues long. The CDR3 DNA reads TGTGCCAGTAGTTGGGACAGGGGGAACAATCAGCCCCAGCATTTT. The encoded protein is CASSWDRGNNQPQHF.

This clonotype came up many times. The chain uses TRBV28 and TRBJ2-3, with 7 positions matching TRBD1. CDR1 is MDHEN, CDR2 SYDVKM, per germline. CDR3 length: 14 residues. V dropped 10 bases and J dropped 2; count of bases not matched to a gene: 9. The CDR3 nucleotides read TGTGCCACCACGAGGGGGCAGCCCACAGATACGCAGTATTTT. Amino acids: CATTRGQPTDTQYF.

The chain carries TRBV11-2 and TRBJ1-1, with 10 bases aligning to TRBD1. The J segment lost 10 bases and the V segment lost 3 bases, leaving 14 bases of the junction unmatched. The CDR3 is 16 residues long. The germline V gene encodes CDR1 SGHAT and CDR2 FQNNGV. The CDR3 sequence is CASSLDPGQGTSGAFF. The DNA of the CDR3 is TGTGCCAGCAGCTTGGATCCGGGACAGGGGACCTCTGGAGCTTTCTTT.

This clonotype was recorded at least ten times. The V call is TRBV11-3, the J call TRBJ2-2; a weak D match, TRBD2 (6 bases). V was clipped by 0 bases and J by 6 bases, with 11 bases between them. The germline CDR1 and CDR2 sequences are SGHNT and YENEEA. CDR3 length: 15 residues. The CDR3 sequence: CASSLDGSLSGELFF. The CDR3 coding sequence is TGTGCCAGCAGCTTAGACGGGAGTCTATCCGGGGAGCTGTTTTTT.

The chain recombines TRBV2 with TRBJ1-5; possibly TRBD1 for D (5 bases). The CDR3 runs to 16 residues. Trimming removed 4 bases at V and 1 base at J, with 14 bases between. CDR1 SNHLY and CDR2 FYNNEI come from the germline V gene. The CDR3 is CASSGSRAGSNQPQHF. The CDR3 DNA reads TGTGCCAGCAGTGGTTCCCGTGCAGGGAGCAATCAGCCCCAGCATTTT. The entire variable domain, with the rest obtained from reference TRBV2 and TRBJ1-5, is as follows: EPEVTQTPSHQVTQMGQEVILRCVPISNHLYFYWYRQILGQKVEFLVSFYNNEISEKSEIFDDQFSVERPDGSNFTLKIRSTKLEDSAMYFCASSGSRAGSNQPQHFGDGTRLSIL.